The 11 T cell receptor beta chains below were found in one sample sequenced in a study of T cell responses to AZD1222 COVID-19 vaccine. Data came from immunoSEQ multiplex PCR; TCRdb stores just in-frame clones and leaves some out. This table has more than 75,000 clones, around 90% appearing once. The sequencing here drew on peripheral blood, taken 28 days after the second AZD1222 dose. The origin of the receptors is an adult who received the AZD1222 COVID-19 vaccine.

The CDR3 region is CATSPGAGPTDTQYF. The DNA of the CDR3 is TGTGCCACCAGTCCGGGGGCGGGACCCACAGATACGCAGTATTTT. This sequence joins TRBV24-1 and TRBJ2-3; the D gene could be TRBD1 or TRBD2 (6 bases each). Germline V gene sequence: CDR1 KGHDR, CDR2 SFDVKD. This CDR3 spans 15 amino acids. V was cut by 6 bases and J by 2 bases, with 14 bases left in between.

V is TRBV27 and J is TRBJ2-3; 9 nucleotides line up with TRBD1. Germline V CDR1 and CDR2: MNHEY, SMNVEV (reference sequence). This CDR3 spans 16 amino acids. J was trimmed by 2 bases and V by 3 bases; bases with no gene match: 6. CDR3 region: CASSFRDRADTDTQYF. The CDR3 DNA is TGTGCCAGCAGTTTCCGGGACAGGGCGGACACAGATACGCAGTATTTT.

The chain is built from TRBV6-5 and TRBJ1-5, with 9 bases fitting TRBD1. Trimming at V came to 6 bases and at J to 5 bases, leaving 8 bases not matched to a gene. The CDR3 runs to 15 residues. Germline assignment: CDR1 MNHEY and CDR2 SVGAGI. CDR3 DNA: TGTGCCAGCAGACCCGCACAGGGGGCCCATCAGCCCCAGCATTTT. It translates to CASRPAQGAHQPQHF.

The chain employs TRBV14 and TRBJ2-7; maybe TRBD2 (5 bases). CDR1 and CDR2 (germline): SGHDN, FVKESK. Between the trimmed V and J ends, which lost 2 bases and 2 bases, there was a span of 13 bases. This CDR3 has 15 amino acids. The DNA for the CDR3 is TGTGCCAGCAGCCAAACGGGTTTGGGAGCCTACGAGCAGTACTTC. Translating gives CASSQTGLGAYEQYF.

Turning to this clone: Other nucleotide sequences from this sample produce the same CDR3. The V and J genes are TRBV3-1 (or the pseudogene TRBV3-2) and TRBJ2-2, with 8 bases lining up with TRBD1. The length of the CDR3 is 14 residues. The V gene's germline CDR1 is LGHDT and CDR2 YNNKEL (reference sequence). V gave up 4 bases and J gave up 6 bases; unmatched junction bases: 4. CDR3 DNA: TGTGCCAGCAGCCTTGGACAGGGTGCCGGGGAGCTGTTTTTT. This codes for CASSLGQGAGELFF.

The chain is built from TRBV6-5 and TRBJ2-5, with a possible D match to TRBD2 (6 bases). The V gene lost 6 bases and the J gene lost 4 bases, with 12 bases spanning the gap. The CDR3 runs 13 residues. CDR1 is MNHEY, CDR2 SVGAGI, per germline. As DNA, the CDR3 is TGTGCCAGCAGAGGGGTGGGAGGAGAGACCCAGTACTTC. Its translation is CASRGVGGETQYF.

The rearrangement links TRBV9 to TRBJ2-2; D perhaps matches TRBD2 (5 bases). The germline CDR1 and CDR2 sequences are SGDLS and YYNGEE. Trimming took 1 base from V and 6 from J, leaving 10 bases between them. CDR3 size: 14 residues. This CDR3 is CASSVSGGSGELFF. CDR3 in DNA: TGTGCCAGCAGCGTATCTGGAGGCTCCGGGGAGCTGTTTTTT. The full variable domain, rest sourced from reference TRBV9 and TRBJ2-2, is DSGVTQTPKHLITATGQRVTLRCSPRSGDLSVYWYQQSLDQGLQFLIQYYNGEERAKGNILERFSAQQFPDLHSELNLSSLELGDSALYFCASSVSGGSGELFFGEGSRLTVL.

The V call is TRBV15, the J call TRBJ1-2, with D unresolved. V dropped 0 bases and J dropped 0 bases, with 8 bases sitting between them. The germline V gene encodes CDR1 LNHNV and CDR2 YYDKDF (reference sequence). The CDR3 has 15 residues. The CDR3 loop is CATSREQIPNYGYTF. The CDR3 DNA follows: TGTGCCACCAGCAGAGAGCAGATCCCTAACTATGGCTACACCTTC.

The chain employs TRBV28 and TRBJ2-7; D tentatively fits TRBD1 or TRBD2 (5 bases each). The germline V gene has CDR1 MDHEN and CDR2 SYDVKM. The germline V and J ends were trimmed by 2 bases and 4 bases, with 18 bases remaining between them. The CDR3 runs 16 residues. The CDR3 DNA sequence: TGTGCCAGCAGTTTAATATCGGGGCCCTCTAGTTACGAGCAGTACTTC. This gives the protein CASSLISGPSSYEQYF.

This clone was recorded a few times. The J gene is TRBJ2-3, the V gene TRBV7-2, with TRBD2 matching over 7 bases. The trim removed 2 bases at V and 3 bases at J, leaving 17 bases unmatched. Germline-derived CDR1 and CDR2 are SGHTA and FQGNSA. CDR3 length equals 19 residues. CDR3 bases: TGTGCCAGCAGCTTAAACTCTTTCGCGGGCGGGAGAGGAACAGATACGCAGTATTTT. Its protein product is CASSLNSFAGGRGTDTQYF.

Here the CDR3 DNA reads TGTGCCATCAATTCTCCAAACACCGGGGAGCTGTTTTTT. Its translation: CAINSPNTGELFF. The chain has TRBV10-3 and TRBJ2-2; no definite D call. This CDR3 region has 13 residues. V lost 7 bases and J 2 bases, leaving 8 bases between the germline ends. Germline V gives CDR1 ENHRY, CDR2 SYGVKD.